The next 2 T cell receptor beta chains were all read from a single sample in a study of siplizumab effects on memory and regulatory T cells. Method: immunoSEQ multiplex PCR; TCRdb's copy keeps in-frame clones and lacks some. The sample contains 70,000 to 90,000 clones, just over 90% of which appear only once. The sequenced sample consisted of CD8+ T cells sorted from blood. The receptors originated from a human donor in good health.

The chain joins TRBV2 to TRBJ2-1; 13 bases line up with TRBD2. Germline V gene lookup returns CDR1 SNHLY and CDR2 FYNNEI. Trimming cost V 7 bases and J 8 bases; bases outside gene matches: 14. The CDR3 has 17 residues. The CDR3 spells CASKDPATSGGMYEQFF. Written as DNA, the CDR3 is TGTGCCAGCAAGGACCCGGCGACTAGCGGGGGGATGTATGAGCAGTTCTTC.

This sequence joins TRBV19 and TRBJ1-6; D is ambiguous. Trimming removed 3 bases from V and 5 bases from J, with 8 bases in between. This CDR3 comprises 14 residues. Germline CDR1 LNHDA, CDR2 SQIVND (reference sequence). In DNA form, the CDR3 reads TGTGCCAGTAGTATGGGTGGGAATAATTCACCCCTCCACTTT. It is translated as CASSMGGNNSPLHF.